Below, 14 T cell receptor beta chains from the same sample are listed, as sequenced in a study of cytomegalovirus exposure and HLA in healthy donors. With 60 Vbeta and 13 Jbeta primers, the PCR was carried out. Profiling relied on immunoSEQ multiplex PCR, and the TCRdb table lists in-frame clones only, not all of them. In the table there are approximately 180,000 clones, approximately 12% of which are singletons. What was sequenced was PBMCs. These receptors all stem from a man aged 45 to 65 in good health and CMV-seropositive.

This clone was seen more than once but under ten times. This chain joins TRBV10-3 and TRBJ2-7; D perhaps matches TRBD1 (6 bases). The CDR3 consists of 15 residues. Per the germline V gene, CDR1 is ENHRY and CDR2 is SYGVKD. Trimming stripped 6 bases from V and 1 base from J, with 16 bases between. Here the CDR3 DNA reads TGTGCCATCAGGGGAGACAGGACCGGATCCTACGAGCAGTACTTC. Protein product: CAIRGDRTGSYEQYF.

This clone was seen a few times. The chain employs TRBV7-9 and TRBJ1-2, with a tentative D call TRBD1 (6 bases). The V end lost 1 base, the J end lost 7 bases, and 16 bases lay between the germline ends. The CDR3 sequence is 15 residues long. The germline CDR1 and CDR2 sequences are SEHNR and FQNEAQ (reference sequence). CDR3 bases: TGTGCCAGCAGCTTAGAGCCAGGGGTGGTCTCTGGCTACACCTTC. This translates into CASSLEPGVVSGYTF. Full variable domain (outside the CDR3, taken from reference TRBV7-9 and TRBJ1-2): DTGVSQNPRHKITKRGQNVTFRCDPISEHNRLYWYRQTLGQGPEFLTYFQNEAQLEKSRLLSDRFSAERPKGSFSTLEIQRTEQGDSAMYLCASSLEPGVVSGYTFGSGTRLTVV.

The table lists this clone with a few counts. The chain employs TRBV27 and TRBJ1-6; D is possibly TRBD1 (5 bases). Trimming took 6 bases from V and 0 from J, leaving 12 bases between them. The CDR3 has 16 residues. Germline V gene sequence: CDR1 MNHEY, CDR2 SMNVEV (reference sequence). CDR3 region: CASSRDRSSYNSPLHF. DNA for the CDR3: TGTGCCAGCAGCCGCGACAGAAGCTCCTATAATTCACCCCTCCACTTT.

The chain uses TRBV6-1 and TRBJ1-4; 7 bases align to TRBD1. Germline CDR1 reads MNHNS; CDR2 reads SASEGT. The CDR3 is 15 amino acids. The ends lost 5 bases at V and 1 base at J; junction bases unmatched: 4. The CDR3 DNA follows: TGTGCCAGCAGTCAGGCAGGGGGAACTAATGAAAAACTGTTTTTT. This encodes CASSQAGGTNEKLFF.

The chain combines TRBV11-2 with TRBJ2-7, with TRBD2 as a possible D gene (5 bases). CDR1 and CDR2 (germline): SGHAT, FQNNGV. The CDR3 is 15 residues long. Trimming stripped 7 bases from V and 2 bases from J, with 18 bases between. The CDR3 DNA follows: TGTGCCAGCAACTCACCCCGGACTTCAACCTACGAGCAGTACTTC. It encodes CASNSPRTSTYEQYF.

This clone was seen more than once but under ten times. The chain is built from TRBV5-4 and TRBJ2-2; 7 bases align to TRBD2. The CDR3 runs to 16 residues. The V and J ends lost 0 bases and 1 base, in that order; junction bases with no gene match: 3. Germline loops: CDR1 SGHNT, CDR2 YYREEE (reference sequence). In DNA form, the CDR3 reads TGTGCCAGCAGCTTGGTCGGGGGGAAGAACACCGGGGAGCTGTTTTTT. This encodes CASSLVGGKNTGELFF. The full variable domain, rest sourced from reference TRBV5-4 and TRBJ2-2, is ETGVTQSPTHLIKTRGQQVTLRCSSQSGHNTVSWYQQALGQGPQFIFQYYREEENGRGNFPPRFSGLQFPNYSSELNVNALELDDSALYLCASSLVGGKNTGELFFGEGSRLTVL.

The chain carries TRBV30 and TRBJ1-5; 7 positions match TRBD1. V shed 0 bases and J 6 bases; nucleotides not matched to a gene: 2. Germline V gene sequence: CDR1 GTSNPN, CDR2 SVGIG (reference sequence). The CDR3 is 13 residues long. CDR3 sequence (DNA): TGTGCCTGGAGTGTACAGGGGAGTCAGCCCCAGCATTTT. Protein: CAWSVQGSQPQHF.

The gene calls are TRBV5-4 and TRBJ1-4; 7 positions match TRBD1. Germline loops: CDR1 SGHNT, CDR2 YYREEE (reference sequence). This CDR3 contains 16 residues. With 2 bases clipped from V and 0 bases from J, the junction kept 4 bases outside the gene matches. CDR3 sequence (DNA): TGTGCCAGCAGCTTCACAGGGGCCGCAACTAATGAAAAACTGTTTTTT. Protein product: CASSFTGAATNEKLFF.

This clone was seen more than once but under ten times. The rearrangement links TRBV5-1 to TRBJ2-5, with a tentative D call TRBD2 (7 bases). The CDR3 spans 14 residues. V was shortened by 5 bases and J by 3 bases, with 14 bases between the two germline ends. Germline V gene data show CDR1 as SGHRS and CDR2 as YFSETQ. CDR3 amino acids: CASSSLGGEETQYF. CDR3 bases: TGCGCCAGCAGTTCCTTAGGGGGGGAAGAGACCCAGTACTTC.

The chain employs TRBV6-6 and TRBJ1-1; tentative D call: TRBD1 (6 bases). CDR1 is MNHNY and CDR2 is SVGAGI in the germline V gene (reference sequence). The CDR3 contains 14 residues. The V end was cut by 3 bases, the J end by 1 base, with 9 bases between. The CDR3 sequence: CASSYRDTNTEAFF. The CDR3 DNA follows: TGTGCCAGCAGTTATCGGGACACGAACACTGAAGCTTTCTTT.

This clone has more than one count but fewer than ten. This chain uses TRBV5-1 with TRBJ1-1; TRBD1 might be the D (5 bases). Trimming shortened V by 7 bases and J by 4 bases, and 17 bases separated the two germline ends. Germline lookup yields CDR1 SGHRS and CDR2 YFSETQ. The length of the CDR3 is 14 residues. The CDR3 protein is CASHFEGQGTEAFF. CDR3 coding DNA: TGCGCCAGCCACTTTGAAGGGCAGGGCACTGAAGCTTTCTTT.

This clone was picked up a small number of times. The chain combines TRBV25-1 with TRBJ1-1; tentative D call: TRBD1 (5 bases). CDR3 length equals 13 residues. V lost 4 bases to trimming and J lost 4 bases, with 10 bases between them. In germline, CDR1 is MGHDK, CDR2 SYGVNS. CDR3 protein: CASSVGEVTEAFF. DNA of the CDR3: TGTGCCAGCAGTGTGGGGGAGGTCACTGAAGCTTTCTTT.

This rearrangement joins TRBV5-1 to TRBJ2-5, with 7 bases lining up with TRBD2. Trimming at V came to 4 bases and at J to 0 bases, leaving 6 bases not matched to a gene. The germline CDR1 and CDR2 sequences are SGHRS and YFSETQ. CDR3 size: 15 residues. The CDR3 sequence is CASSLFRGDQETQYF. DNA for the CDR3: TGCGCCAGCAGCCTATTCCGGGGGGACCAAGAGACCCAGTACTTC.

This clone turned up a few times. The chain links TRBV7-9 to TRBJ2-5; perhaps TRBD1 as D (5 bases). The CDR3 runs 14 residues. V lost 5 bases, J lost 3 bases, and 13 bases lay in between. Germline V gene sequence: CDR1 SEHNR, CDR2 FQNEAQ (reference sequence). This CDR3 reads CASSIQGEKETQYF. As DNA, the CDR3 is TGTGCCAGCAGCATACAAGGGGAAAAAGAGACCCAGTACTTC.